This entry lists 10 T cell receptor beta chains sequenced from one sample in a study of brain T cells in children with intractable seizures. Assay used: immunoSEQ multiplex PCR; TCRdb lists only in-frame clones, some missing. The table records some 62,000 clones, approximately 94% of them present only once. Sequencing used peripheral blood, obtained at surgery. Receptors originate from a boy younger than two with focal cortical dysplasia and intractable seizures.

The chain carries TRBV4-2 and TRBJ2-7; maybe TRBD1 (7 bases). The V gene's germline CDR1 is LGHNA and CDR2 YNFKEQ. V lost 2 bases and J 6 bases, leaving 11 bases between the germline ends. The CDR3 runs to 13 residues. The CDR3 is CASSQRGRGEQYF. The CDR3 nucleotides are TGTGCCAGCAGCCAAAGGGGGCGGGGCGAGCAGTACTTC.

The rearrangement joins TRBV28 to TRBJ1-2; maybe TRBD1 (5 bases). Per germline, CDR1 MDHEN and CDR2 SYDVKM. This CDR3 is built from 14 residues. Trimming pared 10 bases from V and 7 bases from J, leaving 22 bases between. CDR3 in DNA: TGTGCCACCACCCAAAATCCCAGGGCGCGTGGCTACACCTTC. Protein: CATTQNPRARGYTF.

This sequence joins TRBV19 and TRBJ2-5; 12 positions agree with TRBD2. The CDR3 loop spans 15 amino acids. The germline V gene encodes CDR1 LNHDA and CDR2 SQIVND (reference sequence). J was trimmed by 5 bases and V by 6 bases; bases with no gene match: 7. The CDR3 spells CASRAGTSGLETQYF. CDR3 nucleotide sequence: TGTGCCAGTAGGGCCGGGACTAGCGGGTTGGAGACCCAGTACTTC.

V and J are TRBV6-5 and TRBJ2-7; D might be TRBD1 (6 bases). The CDR3 contains 13 residues. Per germline, CDR1 MNHEY and CDR2 SVGAGI. Trimming left V 6 bases short and J 9 bases short, with 18 bases between. The CDR3 protein is CASRVQGSPRQYF. CDR3 bases: TGTGCCAGCAGGGTACAGGGTTCCCCCCGGCAGTACTTC.

J is TRBJ2-7 and V is TRBV4-2, with TRBD2 matching over 10 bases. In germline, CDR1 is LGHNA, CDR2 YNFKEQ. The CDR3 contains 17 residues. Trimming cost V 3 bases and J 2 bases; bases outside gene matches: 10. Written as DNA, the CDR3 is TGTGCCAGCAGCCATCCCTGGCTAGCGGGGGCGGCCTACGAGCAGTACTTC. Its translation is CASSHPWLAGAAYEQYF.

The CDR3: CASSLIGGSSYEQYF. The CDR3 DNA follows: TGTGCCAGCTCACTCATAGGCGGGAGCTCCTACGAGCAGTACTTC. The V and J genes are TRBV18 and TRBJ2-7, with 7 bases fitting TRBD2. Trimming removed 4 bases from V and 0 bases from J; junction bases left unmatched: 6. The CDR3 is made up of 15 amino acids. Germline-derived CDR1 and CDR2 are KGHSH and LQKENI.

This chain joins TRBV5-6 and TRBJ2-1; 11 nucleotides agree with TRBD2. V shed 3 bases, J shed 0 bases, and the junction held 5 bases outside the gene matches. This CDR3 comprises 17 residues. From germline, CDR1 is SGHDT and CDR2 YYEEEE. CDR3 sequence (DNA): TGTGCCAGCAGCTCCGCTAGCGGGAGGAGCTCCTACAATGAGCAGTTCTTC. Translating it yields CASSSASGRSSYNEQFF.

DNA of the CDR3: TGTGCCAGTAGTATTTCGAGTGGGAACTCCTACGAGCAGTACTTC. Translating gives CASSISSGNSYEQYF. The rearrangement joins TRBV19 to TRBJ2-7, with D uncertain. Germline values: CDR1 LNHDA, CDR2 SQIVND (reference sequence). This CDR3 is 15 amino acids long. Deletions cut 3 bases from V and 0 bases from J, with 12 bases between.

The chain is built from TRBV5-1 and TRBJ2-1, with 10 bases fitting TRBD2. V shed 1 base and J 7 bases; nucleotides not matched to a gene: 5. Per the germline V gene, CDR1 is SGHRS and CDR2 is YFSETQ. The CDR3 runs 15 residues. The CDR3 DNA is TGCGCCAGCAGCTTGCCCCTAGCGGGGGTAAATGAGCAGTTCTTC. Translation gives CASSLPLAGVNEQFF. The variable domain in full, completed from reference TRBV5-1 and TRBJ2-1, reads KAGVTQTPRYLIKTRGQQVTLSCSPISGHRSVSWYQQTPGQGLQFLFEYFSETQRNKGNFPGRFSGRQFSNSRSEMNVSTLELGDSALYLCASSLPLAGVNEQFFGPGTRLTVL.

This chain joins TRBV11-2 and TRBJ2-5; D could derive from TRBD1 or TRBD2 (5 bases each). The CDR3 extends over 16 amino acids. The V and J ends lost 3 bases and 5 bases respectively, with 19 bases between them. CDR1 SGHAT and CDR2 FQNNGV come from the germline V gene. CDR3 coding DNA: TGTGCCAGCAGCTTTTCCGGGGCCGGGCCGGGGGAGACCCAGTACTTC. Encoded protein: CASSFSGAGPGETQYF.